The present TCR beta chain was sequenced within a study of T cells in Graves' hyperthyroidism and ophthalmopathy. Study observations and caveats: Among clonotypes expanded in thyroid above 0.001, most were also found in blood. The model identified upcoming ophthalmopathy a median about 7.1 months ahead of onset.

Amplified TCR beta CDR3 regions derived from RNA transcripts. During a first-round RT-PCR of the TCR CDR3, the HTBI primer set was used. TCRdb re-analysed the multiplex PCR reads in MiXCR, keeping a single row per CDR3 protein. Of about 500,000 distinct CDR3 sequences listed, 15% to 20% were seen once; the top ten hold about 29%. This clonotype was counted ten times or more. Its antigen remains unidentified. Looked up from germline, CDR1 is SGHRS and CDR2 is YFSETQ. The CDR3 extends over 14 amino acids. V was pared by 0 bases and J by 7 bases, with 4 bases of the junction left unmatched. Sequenced: blood. J is TRBJ2-1 and V is TRBV5-1; TRBD2 agrees at 7 bases. The receptor was derived from a woman in her twenties or thirties with Graves' ophthalmopathy. The CDR3 is CASSLVGTINEQFF. CDR3 DNA sequence: TGCGCCAGCAGCTTGGTCGGGACTATTAATGAGCAGTTCTTC. The full variable domain, with the rest looked up from reference TRBV5-1 and TRBJ2-1, is KAGVTQTPRYLIKTRGQQVTLSCSPISGHRSVSWYQQTPGQGLQFLFEYFSETQRNKGNFPGRFSGRQFSNSRSEMNVSTLELGDSALYLCASSLVGTINEQFFGPGTRLTVL.